Listed below are T cell receptor beta chains from one sample, sequenced in a study of T cells in Graves' hyperthyroidism and ophthalmopathy. Via MiXCR, TCRdb re-called the multiplex PCR reads, giving one row per CDR3 protein. The sample has fewer than 700,000 distinct CDR3 sequences, roughly 15% seen once. The sample consisted of blood. The receptors were gathered from a woman aged 18-30 years with Graves' ophthalmopathy. The CDR3 runs from the conserved cysteine through the conserved F or W. D genes are given only for firm matches. The size of a clone is reported for some rows only, either as once, few or many, or as a class for expanded clones.

TRBV28,few,-,TRBJ2-5,CASTSTLGRQETQYF,TGTGCCAGCACCAGCACATTGGGACGGCAAGAGACCCAGTACTTC
TRBV7-2,many,-,TRBJ2-7,CASSQGWTSYEQYF,TGTGCCAGCAGCCAAGGCTGGACTTCCTACGAGCAGTACTTC
TRBV28,many,TRBD2,TRBJ2-1,CASRAGTSGRNNEQFF,TGTGCCAGCAGGGCCGGGACTAGCGGGAGGAACAATGAGCAGTTCTTC
TRBV3-1,few,TRBD2,TRBJ2-5,CASSSTQAGVWETQYF,TGTGCCAGCAGCTCCACTCAAGCGGGAGTTTGGGAGACCCAGTACTTC
TRBV6-1,many,-,TRBJ1-1,CASNPTGHLNTEAFF,TGTGCCAGCAACCCTACGGGACACTTGAACACTGAAGCTTTCTTT
TRBV2,many,-,TRBJ1-1,CASTSAGTEAFF,TGTGCCAGCACGTCCGCGGGCACTGAAGCTTTCTTT
TRBV19,-,TRBD2,TRBJ2-7,CASRPAGGLSYEQYF,TGTGCCAGTAGACCAGCGGGAGGGCTCTCCTACGAGCAGTACTTC
TRBV20-1,many,-,TRBJ1-1,CSASSAATLRWGGTEAFF,TGCAGTGCTAGTTCTGCCGCGACACTCCGATGGGGGGGCACTGAAGCTTTCTTT
TRBV12-3/TRBV12-4,-,-,TRBJ2-7,CASSLLWVADEQYF,TGTGCCAGCAGTTTACTCTGGGTAGCGGACGAGCAGTACTTC
TRBV30,few,-,TRBJ2-5,CAWSRDWQETQYF,TGTGCCTGGAGCCGGGACTGGCAAGAGACCCAGTACTTC
TRBV11-2,many,-,TRBJ1-1,CASSLDLVRGARIVNTEAFF,TGTGCCAGCAGCTTAGATTTGGTTCGGGGGGCGAGGATCGTGAACACTGAAGCTTTCTTT
TRBV3-1,-,TRBD1,TRBJ1-6,CASSQGRDRNSPLHF,TGTGCCAGCAGCCAAGGCCGGGACAGGAATTCACCCCTCCACTTT
TRBV11-3,-,TRBD1,TRBJ1-1,CASSLEQGAHTEAFF,TGTGCCAGCAGCTTAGAGCAGGGGGCGCACACTGAAGCTTTCTTT
TRBV4-2,few,-,TRBJ1-1,CASSPEPGRTMNTEAFF,TGTGCCAGCAGCCCGGAACCCGGACGGACCATGAACACTGAAGCTTTCTTT
TRBV11-2,many,-,TRBJ1-5,CASSLRRDQPQHF,TGTGCCAGCAGCTTACGTAGGGATCAGCCCCAGCATTTT
TRBV6-2/TRBV6-3,many,-,TRBJ2-5,CASGTLQETQYF,TGTGCCAGCGGGACCCTCCAAGAGACCCAGTACTTC
TRBV27,many,-,TRBJ2-7,CASSYRAGVYEQYF,TGTGCCAGCAGTTACAGGGCAGGGGTGTACGAGCAGTACTTC
TRBV28,many,TRBD1,TRBJ2-1,CASSPGGQGRGEQFF,TGTGCCAGCAGTCCAGGGGGACAGGGGAGGGGTGAGCAGTTCTTC
TRBV20-1,few,-,TRBJ1-2,CSAREQQGTNYGYTF,TGCAGTGCTAGAGAACAACAGGGAACAAACTATGGCTACACCTTC
TRBV19,few,-,TRBJ2-1,CASSMGPPVVGEQFF,TGTGCCAGTAGTATGGGCCCCCCCGTCGTCGGTGAGCAGTTCTTC
TRBV25-1,few,-,TRBJ1-1,CASSEWGGGTEAFF,TGTGCCAGCAGTGAATGGGGTGGAGGCACTGAAGCTTTCTTT
TRBV20-1,-,TRBD1,TRBJ1-1,CSAPPDRGQGRGYTEAFF,TGCAGTGCCCCCCCGGACAGGGGGCAGGGACGGGGCTACACTGAAGCTTTCTTT
TRBV4-3,-,-,TRBJ2-3,CASSQENSGGTDTQYF,TGCGCCAGCAGCCAAGAGAATAGCGGAGGCACAGATACGCAGTATTTT
TRBV6-1,-,TRBD2,TRBJ2-5,CASSPTSDVETQYF,TGTGCCAGCAGCCCGACTAGCGACGTGGAGACCCAGTACTTC
TRBV20-1,-,-,TRBJ1-2,CSATPNSANYGYTF,TGCAGTGCTACCCCCAACTCAGCTAACTATGGCTACACCTTC
TRBV7-9,few,-,TRBJ1-2,CASSSIGGGGYGYTF,TGTGCCAGCAGCTCTATTGGGGGCGGAGGCTATGGCTACACCTTC
TRBV19,few,-,TRBJ1-1,CASSSGALIMNTEAFF,TGTGCCAGTAGCAGCGGCGCCTTGATCATGAACACTGAAGCTTTCTTT
TRBV25-1,-,-,TRBJ1-2,CATYVPLYGYTF,TGTGCCACCTACGTCCCTCTCTATGGCTACACCTTC
TRBV20-1,few,-,TRBJ1-1,CSAPDLRLNTETFF,TGCAGTGCCCCCGACCTTAGGCTGAACACTGAAACTTTCTTT
TRBV5-4,-,-,TRBJ2-5,CASSSPGRGQETQYF,TGTGCCAGCAGCTCTCCGGGTCGGGGGCAAGAGACCCAGTACTTC
TRBV27,-,-,TRBJ2-3,CASSPIAAGRADTQYF,TGTGCCAGCAGTCCCATAGCGGCCGGGCGGGCAGATACGCAGTATTTT
TRBV20-1,once,TRBD2,TRBJ2-1,CSAREPSGTHNEQFF,TGCAGTGCTAGAGAGCCTAGCGGGACCCACAATGAGCAGTTCTTC
TRBV11-2,many,-,TRBJ1-1,CASRELKNTEAFF,TGTGCCAGCAGGGAACTGAAGAACACTGAAGCTTTCTTT
TRBV7-9,many,-,TRBJ1-5,CASSQGESNQPQHF,TGTGCCAGCAGCCAAGGGGAGAGCAATCAGCCCCAGCATTTT
TRBV7-2,many,-,TRBJ1-2,CASSFEGFYGYTF,TGTGCCAGCAGCTTTGAGGGTTTCTATGGCTACACCTTC
TRBV5-1,many,TRBD2,TRBJ2-1,CASSLAGGVAYNEQFF,TGCGCCAGCAGCCTAGCGGGAGGGGTCGCCTACAATGAGCAGTTCTTC
TRBV6-1,few,-,TRBJ2-5,CASRPNRGPETQYF,TGTGCCAGCAGACCGAATCGTGGACCAGAGACCCAGTACTTC
TRBV9,few,-,TRBJ2-1,CASSLSGVGNEQFF,TGTGCCAGCAGCCTCTCAGGAGTCGGGAATGAGCAGTTCTTC
TRBV10-3,-,-,TRBJ2-3,CAISESRARETDTQYF,TGTGCCATCAGTGAGTCGAGAGCGCGGGAAACAGATACGCAGTATTTT
TRBV27,many,TRBD1,TRBJ1-5,CASSPTGLNQPQHF,TGTGCCAGCAGTCCGACAGGGTTAAATCAGCCCCAGCATTTT
TRBV24-1,-,-,TRBJ2-1,CATSEQIYNEQFF,TGTGCCACCAGTGAGCAGATTTACAATGAGCAGTTCTTC
TRBV9,few,TRBD1,TRBJ1-5,CASSVEDRGVQPQHF,TGTGCCAGCAGCGTAGAGGACAGGGGGGTTCAGCCCCAGCATTTT
TRBV28,few,-,TRBJ1-4,CASSYLELNQGFYNEKLFF,TGTGCCAGCAGCTACCTGGAGCTCAACCAGGGGTTTTATAATGAAAAACTGTTTTTT
TRBV30,many,-,TRBJ1-6,CAWTGGGGRSQSPLHF,TGTGCCTGGACCGGGGGGGGCGGACGATCGCAGTCACCCCTCCACTTT
TRBV28,many,-,TRBJ2-3,CASSLSLASTDTQYF,TGTGCCAGCAGTTTATCTCTCGCTAGCACAGATACGCAGTATTTT
TRBV20-1,many,-,TRBJ1-3,CSASSQGNGNTIYF,TGCAGTGCTAGCTCCCAGGGGAATGGAAACACCATATATTTT
TRBV7-2,many,-,TRBJ1-5,CASSLGRLRPQHF,TGTGCCAGCAGCTTAGGAAGATTACGGCCCCAGCATTTT
TRBV5-6,many,-,TRBJ1-1,CASSQESRVNTEAFF,TGTGCCAGCAGCCAGGAGAGCAGAGTGAACACTGAAGCTTTCTTT
TRBV28,-,TRBD2,TRBJ2-7,CASSLYWASGSYEQYF,TGTGCCAGCAGTTTATATTGGGCTAGCGGGAGTTACGAGCAGTACTTC
TRBV5-1,many,-,TRBJ2-2,CASSLGTNTGELFF,TGCGCCAGCAGCTTGGGGACGAACACCGGGGAGCTGTTTTTT
TRBV6-1,many,-,TRBJ2-1,CASSEYRGGVYNEQFF,TGTGCCAGCAGTGAATATCGGGGAGGTGTCTACAATGAGCAGTTCTTC
TRBV12-3/TRBV12-4,-,-,TRBJ1-5,CASSSSWGQPQHF,TGTGCCAGCAGTTCCAGTTGGGGACAGCCCCAGCATTTT
TRBV6-1,many,-,TRBJ2-1,CASSEVHSAPGNEQFF,TGTGCCAGCAGTGAAGTCCACTCCGCCCCGGGGAATGAGCAGTTCTTC